Sequencing of this TCR beta chain was carried out in a study of T cell responses to AZD1222 COVID-19 vaccine. Some clones are missing from TCRdb's copy, which holds only in-frame ones; the method was immunoSEQ multiplex PCR. The profile covers just over 90,000 clones, with 75% to 90% appearing a single time and about 2.4% taken by the ten largest. V lost 5 bases to trimming and J lost 3 bases; unmatched junction nucleotides: 10. CDR1 SQVTM and CDR2 ANQGSEA come from the germline V gene. The length of the CDR3 is 15 residues. V usage is TRBV29-1 and J usage is TRBJ1-2; 9 bases match TRBD1. The clonotype originates from an adult who received the AZD1222 COVID-19 vaccine. Sample: peripheral blood, taken 28 days after the second AZD1222 dose. The CDR3 bases are TGCAGCGTTCCTAGTTCGGGACAGGGTGACTATGGCTACACCTTC. Its protein product is CSVPSSGQGDYGYTF.